The clone carrying this T cell receptor (beta chain) has a handful of counts. What it binds is not known. Approximately 10 milliliters was the volume of peripheral blood drawn from each donor. The data were obtained in a study of blood T cells in healthy people across ages. Whole-study results and caveats: While age rose, TCR beta diversity per million T cells dropped in a roughly linear way.

Through a sample-barcoded 5' primer and a J-beta primer mix, a second PCR was run for roughly 6 to 11 cycles. TCRdb analysed the 5' RACE reads with MiXCR anew, one entry per CDR3 protein. The data contain around 1.5 million distinct CDR3 sequences, about 43% of them singletons. V was shortened by 6 bases and J by 2 bases, with 11 bases between the two germline ends. The CDR3 has 14 amino acids. The germline CDR1 and CDR2 sequences are WSHSY and SAAADI. The specimen sequenced was blood. J is TRBJ1-5 and V is TRBV10-2; D not certain. This receptor was obtained from a woman younger than 30 in good health. The CDR3 DNA sequence: TGCGCCAGCAGGGGAGGGAATGGCAATCAGCCCCAGCATTTT. Encoded protein: CASRGGNGNQPQHF.